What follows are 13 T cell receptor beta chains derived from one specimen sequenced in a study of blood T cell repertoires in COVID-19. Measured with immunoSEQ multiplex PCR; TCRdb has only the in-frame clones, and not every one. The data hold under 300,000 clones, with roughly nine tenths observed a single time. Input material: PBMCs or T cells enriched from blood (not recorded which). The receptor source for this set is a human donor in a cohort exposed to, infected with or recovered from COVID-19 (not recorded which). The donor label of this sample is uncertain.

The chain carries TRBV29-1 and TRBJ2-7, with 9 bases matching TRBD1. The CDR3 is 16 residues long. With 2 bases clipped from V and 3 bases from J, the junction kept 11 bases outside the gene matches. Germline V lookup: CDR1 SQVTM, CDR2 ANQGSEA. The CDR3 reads CSVELLPGQGFYEQYF. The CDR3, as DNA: TGCAGCGTTGAACTCTTACCGGGACAGGGTTTCTACGAGCAGTACTTC.

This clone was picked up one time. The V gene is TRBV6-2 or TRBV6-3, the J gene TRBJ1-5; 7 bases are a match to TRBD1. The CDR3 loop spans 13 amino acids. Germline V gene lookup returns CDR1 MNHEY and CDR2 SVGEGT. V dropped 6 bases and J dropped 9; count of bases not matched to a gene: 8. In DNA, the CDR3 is TGTGCCAGCAGCAACAGGGGCCTAGGGCCCCAGCATTTT. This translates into CASSNRGLGPQHF.

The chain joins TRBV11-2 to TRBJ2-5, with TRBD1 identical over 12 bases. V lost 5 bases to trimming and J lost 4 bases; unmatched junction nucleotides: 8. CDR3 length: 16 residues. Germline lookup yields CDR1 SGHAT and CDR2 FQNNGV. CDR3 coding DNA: TGTGCCAGCAGCCCCGGGACAGGGGGCGCGGGAGAGACCCAGTACTTC. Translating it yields CASSPGTGGAGETQYF.

The CDR3 nucleotides are TGTGCCAGCAGTTACTCCAGACAGGGGAAACAGCCCCAGCATTTT. Its protein product is CASSYSRQGKQPQHF. The chain combines TRBV6-5 with TRBJ1-5; 8 bases map to TRBD1. The CDR3 contains 15 residues. V was clipped by 0 bases and J by 7 bases; unmatched bases: 5. Germline V gene lookup returns CDR1 MNHEY and CDR2 SVGAGI.

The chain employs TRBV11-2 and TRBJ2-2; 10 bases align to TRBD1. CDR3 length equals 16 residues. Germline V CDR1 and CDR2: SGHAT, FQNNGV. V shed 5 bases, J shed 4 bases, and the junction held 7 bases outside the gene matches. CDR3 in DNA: TGTGCCAGCAGCCGCCAGACAGGGGGCGCCACCGGGGAGCTGTTTTTT. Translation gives CASSRQTGGATGELFF.

Here the CDR3 DNA reads TGTGCCAGCTCACCACTTGTCGTACAGTCTAGGGGCGGCTACACCTTC. Protein sequence: CASSPLVVQSRGGYTF. The V and J genes are TRBV18 and TRBJ1-2; TRBD1 might be the D (5 bases). Germline loops: CDR1 KGHSH, CDR2 LQKENI. The CDR3 contains 16 residues. V was shortened by 1 base and J by 8 bases, with 20 bases between the two germline ends.

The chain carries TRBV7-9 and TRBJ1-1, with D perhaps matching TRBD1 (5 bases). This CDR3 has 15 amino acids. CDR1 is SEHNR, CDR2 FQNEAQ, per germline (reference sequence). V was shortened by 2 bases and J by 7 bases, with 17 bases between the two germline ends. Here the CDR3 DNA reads TGTGCCAGCAGCTTATATTCGTCGGGGGAGTTTGAAGCTTTCTTT. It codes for CASSLYSSGEFEAFF.

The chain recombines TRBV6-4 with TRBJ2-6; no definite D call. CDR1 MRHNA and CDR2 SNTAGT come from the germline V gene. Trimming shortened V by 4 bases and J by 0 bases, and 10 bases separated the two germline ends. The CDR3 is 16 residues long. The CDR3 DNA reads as TGTGCCAGCAGTGTCGAGGCGATCTCTGGGGCCAACGTCCTGACTTTC. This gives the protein CASSVEAISGANVLTF.

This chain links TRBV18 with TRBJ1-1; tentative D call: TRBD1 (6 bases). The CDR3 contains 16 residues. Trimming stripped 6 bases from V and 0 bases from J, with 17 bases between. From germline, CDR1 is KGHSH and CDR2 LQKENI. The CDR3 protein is CASSSPGRGVNTEAFF. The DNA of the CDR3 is TGTGCCAGCTCGTCCCCCGGGAGGGGGGTGAACACTGAAGCTTTCTTT.

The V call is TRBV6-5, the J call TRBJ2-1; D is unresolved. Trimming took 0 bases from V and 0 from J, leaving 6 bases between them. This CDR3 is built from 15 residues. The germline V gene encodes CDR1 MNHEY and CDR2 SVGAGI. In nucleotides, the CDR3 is TGTGCCAGCAGTTACTCAGAGTTCTCCTACAATGAGCAGTTCTTC. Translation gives CASSYSEFSYNEQFF.

The CDR3 nucleotides are TGTGCCTGGAGTGTACGTGAGGGGGCGGTTCAGCCCCAGCATTTT. This gives the protein CAWSVREGAVQPQHF. The chain recombines TRBV30 with TRBJ1-5, with 7 bases aligning to TRBD1. CDR1 is GTSNPN and CDR2 is SVGIG in the germline V gene (reference sequence). V lost 0 bases and J lost 6; bases outside the gene matches: 8. The CDR3 consists of 15 residues.

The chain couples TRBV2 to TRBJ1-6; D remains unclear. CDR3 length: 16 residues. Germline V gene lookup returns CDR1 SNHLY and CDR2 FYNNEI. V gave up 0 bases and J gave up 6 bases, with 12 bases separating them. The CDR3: CASSEARRDSNSPLHF. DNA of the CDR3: TGTGCCAGCAGTGAAGCGCGACGGGATTCTAATTCACCCCTCCACTTT.

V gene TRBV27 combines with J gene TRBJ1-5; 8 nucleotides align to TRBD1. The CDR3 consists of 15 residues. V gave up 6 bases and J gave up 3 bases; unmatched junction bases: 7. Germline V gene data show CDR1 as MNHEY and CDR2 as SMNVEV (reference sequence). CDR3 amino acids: CASRGGQAYNQPQHF. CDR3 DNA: TGTGCCAGCAGAGGGGGACAGGCGTACAATCAGCCCCAGCATTTT.